This T cell receptor beta chain was retrieved from a study of T cells expressing NK-cell markers. Across the whole study: Obtained from sorted CD3+CD56+NKG2C+, CD3+CD56+NKG2C- and CD3+CD56-NKG2C+ T cells were the TCR beta repertoires.

Germline V lookup: CDR1 KGHSH, CDR2 LQKENI. The length of the CDR3 is 12 residues. As regards this clonotype: Its specificity is not known.

Study observations and caveats: About 1.0-8% of CD8+ T cells in 6 or 7 donors belonged to dominant NKG2C+ clonotypes.

With the 5' RACE reads reprocessed, TCRdb shows one record per CDR3 protein and no DNA. Its clone listing holds about 460,000 distinct CDR3 sequences. The sequence was collected from a woman aged 50 to 60 in good health. Sequencing input: blood T cells: a sorted CD56 or NKG2C T cell subset, CD4+ or CD8+ T cells, or bulk PBMC T cells (not recorded which). The rearrangement links TRBV18 to TRBJ2-7. The chain's CDR3 is CASSPAGGEQYF.